This paragraph reports one T cell receptor (beta chain). The data stem from a study of blood T cell repertoires in COVID-19. Study-wide context: Collection of acute and convalescent COVID-19 samples took place in the United States, Italy and Spain. In each case, the material was cDNA or gDNA derived from T cells, B-cell-depleted T cells, or PBMCs.

This CDR3 region has 16 residues. Germline V lookup: CDR1 LGHDT, CDR2 YNNKEL (reference sequence). J gave up 6 bases and V 4 bases, and 12 bases lay outside the gene matches. Cohorts were determined from participant-reported clinical history. Per the study methods: Amplification with reference gene primers provided the estimates of nucleated cell counts. Measured with immunoSEQ multiplex PCR; TCRdb has only the in-frame clones, and not every one. V, J and clone size were drawn from that table, and D and trimming were deduced from the DNA. The sample consists of fewer than 400,000 clones, about nine tenths of them appearing once.

V and J are TRBV3-1 (or the pseudogene TRBV3-2) and TRBJ2-3, with 8 bases lining up with TRBD2. What was sequenced was PBMCs or T cells enriched from blood (not recorded which). This sequence originates from a man aged 25 to 45 who had recovered from COVID-19. CDR3 region: CASSPLAGGGVDTQYF. CDR3 DNA sequence: TGTGCCAGCAGCCCACTAGCCGGGGGGGGTGTCGATACGCAGTATTTT.